The 32 T cell receptor beta chains below all came from one sample that was sequenced in a study of T-cell memory formation after mild COVID-19. TCRdb reprocessed the 5' RACE reads via MiXCR and lists one record per CDR3 protein. The sample lists roughly 150,000 distinct CDR3 sequences, 13% to 15% occurring once. Material: PBMCs or a T cell subset sorted from them (not recorded which). The source is an adult woman who had mild COVID-19 (a few samples of this study predate the infection). Cell type and time point are not known.

This clonotype was counted only a few times. The chain links TRBV5-1 to TRBJ2-7; D possibly corresponds to TRBD2 (5 bases). Germline V CDR1 and CDR2: SGHRS, YFSETQ. Trimming took off 5 bases at V and 2 bases at J, with 14 bases between the two ends. CDR3 length equals 14 residues. The CDR3 loop is CASRLSGSPYEQYF. DNA of the CDR3: TGCGCCAGCAGGCTCTCGGGGAGTCCCTACGAGCAGTACTTC.

The rearrangement links TRBV18 to TRBJ2-7, with D perhaps being TRBD1 or TRBD2 (6 bases each). The germline V gene encodes CDR1 KGHSH and CDR2 LQKENI. Trimming shortened V by 6 bases and J by 2 bases, and 14 bases separated the two germline ends. The length of the CDR3 is 14 residues. The CDR3 nucleotides read TGTGCCAGCTCCCAGGGGACTCCAGCCTACGAGCAGTACTTC. Protein: CASSQGTPAYEQYF.

A few counts support this clonotype. A read error may account for a junction end that differs from germline. V usage is TRBV2 and J usage is TRBJ2-7; D tentatively reads TRBD1 or TRBD2 (6 bases each). CDR1 is SNHLY and CDR2 is FYNNEI in the germline V gene. The CDR3 sequence is 14 residues long. The CDR3 bases are TGTTCCAGCAATCGAGAGGAGGGGGCCTACGAGCAGTACTTC. It specifies CSSNREEGAYEQYF.

There are many counts of this clonotype. The V and J genes are TRBV5-1 and TRBJ2-5; 8 bases map to TRBD2. The V gene's germline CDR1 is SGHRS and CDR2 YFSETQ. The CDR3 spans 14 residues. The J segment lost 3 bases and the V segment lost 2 bases, leaving 3 bases of the junction unmatched. The CDR3 sequence: CASSFVAGKETQYF. The CDR3 DNA reads TGCGCCAGCAGCTTTGTAGCGGGGAAAGAGACCCAGTACTTC. The full variable domain, completed using reference TRBV5-1 and TRBJ2-5, is KAGVTQTPRYLIKTRGQQVTLSCSPISGHRSVSWYQQTPGQGLQFLFEYFSETQRNKGNFPGRFSGRQFSNSRSEMNVSTLELGDSALYLCASSFVAGKETQYFGPGTRLLVL.

This clonotype came up a few times. The genes are TRBV6-5 and TRBJ2-2, with D possibly matching TRBD2 (7 bases). Germline assignment: CDR1 MNHEY and CDR2 SVGAGI. The ends were cut back, 8 bases at V and 4 bases at J, with 14 bases in the middle. The CDR3 sequence is 14 residues long. CDR3 region: CASEGGGGTGELFF. CDR3 nucleotide sequence: TGTGCCAGCGAGGGGGGAGGGGGCACCGGGGAGCTGTTTTTT.

This clonotype was seen repeatedly, ten times or more. The chain recombines TRBV5-1 with TRBJ1-1; 10 bases fit TRBD1. The CDR3 covers 14 residues. Trimming took 4 bases from V and 6 from J; bases not matched to a gene: 6. From germline, CDR1 is SGHRS and CDR2 YFSETQ. CDR3 in DNA: TGCGCCAGCAGCCTGACAGGGGGCAACGCTGAAGCTTTCTTT. Encoded protein: CASSLTGGNAEAFF.

Of note for this clonotype: The junction differs from germline at one of its ends, possibly a read error. The chain is built from TRBV5-1 and TRBJ1-1, with D unclear. This CDR3 is 13 amino acids long. Germline V lookup: CDR1 SGHRS, CDR2 YFSETQ. CDR3 in DNA: TGCGCCAGCAGCTTAGGTGAGAACACTGAAGCTCTCTTT. Translating gives CASSLGENTEALF.

V and J are TRBV20-1 and TRBJ2-7; 9 bases map to TRBD1. Unmatched junction bases numbered 7, after V lost 2 bases and J lost 5 bases. The germline CDR1 and CDR2 sequences are DFQATT and SNEGSKA (reference sequence). The CDR3 extends over 14 amino acids. The chain's CDR3 is CSARLRDRDHEQYF. Written as DNA, the CDR3 is TGCAGTGCTAGACTGCGGGACAGGGACCACGAGCAGTACTTC.

The rearrangement links TRBV7-2 to TRBJ2-7, with 8 bases aligning to TRBD2. After removal of 4 bases from V and 6 bases from J, the junction contained 5 bases not matched to a gene. The length of the CDR3 is 13 residues. Germline V gives CDR1 SGHTA, CDR2 FQGNSA. CDR3 sequence: CASSSQRESEQYF. The CDR3 coding sequence is TGTGCCAGCAGCTCCCAGCGGGAGTCCGAGCAGTACTTC.

There are a few counts of this clonotype. V is TRBV7-2 and J is TRBJ2-4; TRBD1 matches at 8 bases. With 3 bases clipped from V and 9 bases from J, the junction kept 10 bases outside the gene matches. The CDR3 has 15 residues. Germline V gene sequence: CDR1 SGHTA, CDR2 FQGNSA. The CDR3 loop reads CASSLPDRGQPIQYF. Here the CDR3 DNA reads TGTGCCAGCAGCTTGCCTGACAGGGGCCAACCCATTCAGTACTTC.

Only a few counts were recorded for this clonotype. The chain links TRBV7-9 to TRBJ2-5, with a weak D call TRBD2 (5 bases). Per the germline V gene, CDR1 is SEHNR and CDR2 is FQNEAQ (reference sequence). V lost 3 bases, J lost 1 base, and 12 bases lay in between. The CDR3 covers 15 residues. The CDR3 loop is CASSFLGEGQETQYF. CDR3 in DNA: TGTGCCAGCAGCTTTCTGGGTGAGGGCCAAGAGACCCAGTACTTC.

V gene TRBV12-3 or TRBV12-4 combines with J gene TRBJ2-7, with D perhaps matching TRBD2 (6 bases). Trimming stripped 8 bases from V and 7 bases from J, with 18 bases between. The CDR3 extends over 13 amino acids. The CDR3 coding sequence is TGTGCCAGCTCTGGGCTAGCGTCCGAGGAGCAGTACTTC. It specifies CASSGLASEEQYF.

The J gene is TRBJ2-7, the V gene TRBV6-5, with TRBD1 matching over 9 bases. The CDR3 extends over 13 amino acids. V gave up 6 bases and J gave up 3 bases; unmatched junction bases: 3. Germline CDR1 is MNHEY and CDR2 is SVGAGI. CDR3 sequence: CASSGTGYYEQYF. Here the CDR3 DNA reads TGTGCCAGCAGCGGGACAGGGTACTACGAGCAGTACTTC.

The chain combines TRBV7-8 with TRBJ2-7, with 7 bases fitting TRBD1. The V segment lost 5 bases and the J segment 2 bases; nucleotides outside the gene matches: 6. This CDR3 spans 14 amino acids. Germline V CDR1 and CDR2: SGHVS, FQNEAQ. DNA for the CDR3: TGTGCCAGCAGCAAAAGGGGGCAGCCCTACGAGCAGTACTTC. It yields the protein CASSKRGQPYEQYF.

This clonotype showed up just once. The chain carries TRBV12-3 or TRBV12-4 and TRBJ1-4; 7 bases line up with TRBD1. Trimming cost V 6 bases and J 8 bases; bases outside gene matches: 9. The CDR3 spans 14 residues. The CDR3 nucleotides read TGTGCCAGCAGACCAGGGGGGAGGTTAGAAAAACTGTTTTTT. Translation: CASRPGGRLEKLFF.

The rearrangement links TRBV7-9 to TRBJ2-1, with TRBD1 identical over 8 bases. The germline gives CDR1 SEHNR, CDR2 FQNEAQ (reference sequence). This CDR3 region has 15 residues. With V trimmed by 1 base and J by 6 bases, 5 bases remained unmatched. The CDR3: CASSLGDRGSNEQFF. The CDR3 DNA sequence: TGTGCCAGCAGCTTAGGAGACAGGGGTAGCAATGAGCAGTTCTTC.

The chain combines TRBV4-2 with TRBJ2-5, with D perhaps assigned TRBD1 or TRBD2 (5 bases each). V dropped 5 bases and J dropped 3 bases, with 22 bases sitting between them. Germline CDR1 is LGHNA and CDR2 is YNFKEQ. The CDR3 is 17 residues long. The CDR3 DNA sequence: TGTGCCAGCAGCACCTCAACCCGGGGACCTCGAGAAGAGACCCAGTACTTC. Its protein product is CASSTSTRGPREETQYF.

The sample holds a few counts of this clonotype. This chain connects TRBV5-1 to TRBJ1-4, with a tentative D call TRBD1 (5 bases). The CDR3 length is 14 residues. Between the trimmed V and J ends, which lost 4 bases and 6 bases, there was a span of 13 bases. Germline V gives CDR1 SGHRS, CDR2 YFSETQ. The CDR3 DNA sequence: TGCGCCAGCAGCACTCAGGGAGGGGATGAAAAACTGTTTTTT. Protein sequence: CASSTQGGDEKLFF.

This clonotype has just a few counts. This chain connects TRBV2 to TRBJ2-1, with 9 positions matching TRBD2. CDR3 length: 14 residues. V shed 8 bases, J shed 9 bases, and the junction held 11 bases outside the gene matches. The V gene's germline CDR1 is SNHLY and CDR2 FYNNEI. The CDR3 region is CASHGEREAPEQFF. DNA of the CDR3: TGTGCCAGCCACGGGGAGCGGGAGGCCCCTGAGCAGTTCTTC.

The V and J genes are TRBV7-9 and TRBJ2-2, with D hard to call. The CDR3 is made up of 15 amino acids. Germline lookup yields CDR1 SEHNR and CDR2 FQNEAQ (reference sequence). The germline V and J ends were trimmed by 2 bases and 2 bases, with 9 bases remaining between them. The CDR3 DNA is TGTGCCAGCAGCTTACCCAGGCTAAACACCGGGGAGCTGTTTTTT. Its protein product is CASSLPRLNTGELFF.

This clonotype was detected only a few times. This chain connects TRBV7-6 to TRBJ2-7, with 7 nucleotides matching TRBD2. CDR3 size: 15 residues. The V and J ends lost 5 bases and 2 bases, in that order; junction bases with no gene match: 9. In germline, CDR1 is SGHVS, CDR2 FNYEAQ. The CDR3 DNA is TGTGCCAGCAGCCCGGGGGAGGGTAGACCCTACGAGCAGTACTTC. Its protein product is CASSPGEGRPYEQYF.

There are many counts of this clonotype. The chain links TRBV10-3 to TRBJ2-3; D is ambiguous. The length of the CDR3 is 13 residues. V gave up 5 bases and J gave up 3 bases, with 9 bases separating them. In germline, CDR1 is ENHRY, CDR2 SYGVKD. In nucleotides, the CDR3 is TGTGCCATCAGTCGTGAGAGGACAGATACGCAGTATTTT. Amino acid sequence: CAISRERTDTQYF.

This rearrangement joins TRBV9 to TRBJ2-7, with D maybe TRBD1 (5 bases). This CDR3 has 17 residues. The V gene lost 4 bases and the J gene lost 3 bases, with 23 bases spanning the gap. Germline V gene data show CDR1 as SGDLS and CDR2 as YYNGEE. The chain's CDR3 is CASSPTVTGWVGYEQYF. DNA for the CDR3: TGTGCCAGCAGCCCGACAGTAACGGGTTGGGTGGGCTACGAGCAGTACTTC.

This clonotype occurred a few times. The chain joins TRBV5-1 to TRBJ2-7; TRBD1 matches at 12 bases. Looked up from germline, CDR1 is SGHRS and CDR2 is YFSETQ. The CDR3 consists of 14 residues. V was pared by 3 bases and J by 6 bases, with 4 bases of the junction left unmatched. In DNA, the CDR3 is TGCGCCAGCAGCTCGGGACAGGGGGCAGGCGAGCAGTACTTC. Encoded protein: CASSSGQGAGEQYF.

This clonotype was seen ten or more times. The rearrangement joins TRBV10-3 to TRBJ2-7, with 8 bases matching TRBD1. This CDR3 is built from 15 residues. V was pared by 5 bases and J by 6 bases, with 12 bases of the junction left unmatched. Germline V CDR1 and CDR2: ENHRY, SYGVKD. In nucleotides, the CDR3 is TGTGCCATCAGTCACGGGACAGGCGAAGAACCCGAGCAGTACTTC. Its protein is CAISHGTGEEPEQYF.

J is TRBJ2-1 and V is TRBV6-5; 13 nucleotides align to TRBD2. This CDR3 is 17 amino acids long. Per the germline V gene, CDR1 is MNHEY and CDR2 is SVGAGI. With 1 base clipped from V and 7 bases from J, the junction kept 7 bases outside the gene matches. CDR3 in DNA: TGTGCCAGCAGTTACTTGAGACTAGCGGGAGGAGGGAATGAGCAGTTCTTC. It is translated as CASSYLRLAGGGNEQFF.

A note on this clonotype: The missing conserved phenylalanine or tryptophan at the end of this CDR3 makes a read error likely. It is unclear where the CDR3 begins or ends on the DNA, so no DNA is shown, and the CDR3 is as TCRdb lists it. The V and J genes are TRBV29-1 and TRBJ1-1; the D call in the table, TRBD1, was not verified against the DNA. From germline, CDR1 is SQVTM and CDR2 ANQGSEA. The CDR3 has 8 residues if both end residues are counted. The CDR3 is CSVEIGQG.

The table lists this clonotype with a few counts. The gene calls are TRBV15 and TRBJ2-7; 7 bases are shared with TRBD2. Germline trimming cut 2 bases from V and 0 bases from J; bases unmatched to any gene: 1. The CDR3 is 14 residues long. Germline V gene sequence: CDR1 LNHNV, CDR2 YYDKDF (reference sequence). The CDR3 region is CATSRLADSYEQYF. Here the CDR3 DNA reads TGTGCCACCAGCAGACTAGCGGACTCCTACGAGCAGTACTTC.

The J gene is TRBJ2-1, the V gene TRBV7-9; D is uncertain. V lost 1 base, J lost 4 bases, and 8 bases lay in between. This CDR3 comprises 14 residues. Looked up from germline, CDR1 is SEHNR and CDR2 is FQNEAQ (reference sequence). The CDR3 spells CASSLGAGYNEQFF. CDR3 sequence (DNA): TGTGCCAGCAGCTTAGGCGCCGGTTACAATGAGCAGTTCTTC.

The V and J genes are TRBV6-2 or TRBV6-3 and TRBJ1-2; no reliable D call. Germline V gene lookup returns CDR1 MNHEY and CDR2 SVGEGT. V lost 6 bases and J lost 13, with 18 bases in between. The CDR3 totals 12 residues. CDR3 sequence: CASRISNAALTF. The CDR3 coding sequence is TGTGCCAGCAGAATTAGTAACGCCGCCCTCACCTTC.

This chain joins TRBV11-2 and TRBJ1-4, with 10 bases identical to TRBD1. Germline CDR1 SGHAT, CDR2 FQNNGV. The V gene end was trimmed by 5 bases and the J gene end by 8 bases; junction bases not matched to a gene: 5. CDR3 size: 14 residues. The chain's CDR3 is CASSPDRGKEKLFF. The CDR3, as DNA: TGTGCCAGCAGCCCGGACAGGGGGAAAGAAAAACTGTTTTTT.

This clonotype was detected a few times. V gene TRBV7-2 combines with J gene TRBJ1-2; TRBD1 might be the D (6 bases). Looked up from germline, CDR1 is SGHTA and CDR2 is FQGNSA. V lost 1 base, J lost 6 bases, and 9 bases lay in between. This CDR3 is built from 13 residues. DNA of the CDR3: TGTGCCAGCAGCTTAGACAGGGCGAATGGCTACACCTTC. Encoded protein: CASSLDRANGYTF.